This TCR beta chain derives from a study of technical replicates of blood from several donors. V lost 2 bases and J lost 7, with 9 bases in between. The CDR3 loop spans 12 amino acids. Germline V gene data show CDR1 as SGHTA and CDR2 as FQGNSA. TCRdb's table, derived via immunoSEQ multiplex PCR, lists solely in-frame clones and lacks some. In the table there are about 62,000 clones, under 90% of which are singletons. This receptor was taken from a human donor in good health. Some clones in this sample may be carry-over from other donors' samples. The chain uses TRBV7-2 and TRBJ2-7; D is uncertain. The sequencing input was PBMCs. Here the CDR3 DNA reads TGTGCCAGCAGCTTATTTTCGAGTGAGCAGTACTTC. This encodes CASSLFSSEQYF.